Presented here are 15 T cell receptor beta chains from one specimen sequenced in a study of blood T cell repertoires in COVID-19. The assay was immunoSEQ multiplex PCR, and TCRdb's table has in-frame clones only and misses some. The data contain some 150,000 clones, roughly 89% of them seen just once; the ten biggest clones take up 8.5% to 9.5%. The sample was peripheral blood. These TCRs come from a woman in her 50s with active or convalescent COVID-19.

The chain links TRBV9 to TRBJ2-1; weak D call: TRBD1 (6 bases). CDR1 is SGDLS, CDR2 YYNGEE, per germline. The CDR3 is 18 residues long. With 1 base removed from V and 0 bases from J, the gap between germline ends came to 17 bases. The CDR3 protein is CASSVPSGQTNSYNEQFF. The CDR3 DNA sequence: TGTGCCAGCAGCGTACCCTCGGGACAAACCAACTCCTACAATGAGCAGTTCTTC.

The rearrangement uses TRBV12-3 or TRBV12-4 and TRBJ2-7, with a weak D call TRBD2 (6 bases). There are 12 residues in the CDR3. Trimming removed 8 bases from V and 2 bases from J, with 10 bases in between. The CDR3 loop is CASASDPYEQYF. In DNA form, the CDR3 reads TGTGCCAGCGCTAGCGACCCCTACGAGCAGTACTTC.

CDR3 amino acids: CAIRPGQGAKDYGYTF. As DNA, the CDR3 is TGTGCCATCAGGCCAGGACAGGGGGCGAAAGACTATGGCTACACCTTC. The chain employs TRBV10-3 and TRBJ1-2; 11 bases are a match to TRBD1. Germline V gives CDR1 ENHRY, CDR2 SYGVKD. The CDR3 sequence is 16 residues long. The J segment lost 3 bases and the V segment lost 6 bases, leaving 9 bases of the junction unmatched.

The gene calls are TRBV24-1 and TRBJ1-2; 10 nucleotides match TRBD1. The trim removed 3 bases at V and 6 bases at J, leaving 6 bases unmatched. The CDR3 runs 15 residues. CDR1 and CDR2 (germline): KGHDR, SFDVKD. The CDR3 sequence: CATSDRQGAQDGYTF. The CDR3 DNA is TGTGCCACCAGTGATCGACAGGGGGCGCAGGATGGCTACACCTTC.

The CDR3 loop is CAISQGQVGTNEKLFF. The CDR3 nucleotides are TGTGCCATCAGTCAGGGACAGGTGGGAACTAATGAAAAACTGTTTTTT. This chain connects TRBV10-3 to TRBJ1-4; the match to TRBD1 covers 8 bases. There are 16 residues in the CDR3. Germline CDR1 ENHRY, CDR2 SYGVKD. Trimming cost V 5 bases and J 1 base; bases outside gene matches: 6.

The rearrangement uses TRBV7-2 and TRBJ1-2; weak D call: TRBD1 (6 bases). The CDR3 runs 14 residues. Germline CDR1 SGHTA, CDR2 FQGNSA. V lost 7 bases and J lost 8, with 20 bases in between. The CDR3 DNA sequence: TGTGCCAGCACCCTAGGCCGGGCAGGGGAAGGCTACACCTTC. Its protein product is CASTLGRAGEGYTF.

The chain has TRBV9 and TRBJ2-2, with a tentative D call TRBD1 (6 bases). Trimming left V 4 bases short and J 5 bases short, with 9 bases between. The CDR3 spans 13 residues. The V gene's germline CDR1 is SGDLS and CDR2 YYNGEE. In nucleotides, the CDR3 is TGTGCCAGCAGCACACAGGGTACCGGGGAGCTGTTTTTT. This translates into CASSTQGTGELFF.

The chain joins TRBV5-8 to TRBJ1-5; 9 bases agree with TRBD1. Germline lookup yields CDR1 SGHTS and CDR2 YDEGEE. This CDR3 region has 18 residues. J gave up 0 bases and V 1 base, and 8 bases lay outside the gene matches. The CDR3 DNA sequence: TGTGCCAGCAGCTTGCCGGGACAGGGTGGATATAGCAATCAGCCCCAGCATTTT. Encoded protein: CASSLPGQGGYSNQPQHF.

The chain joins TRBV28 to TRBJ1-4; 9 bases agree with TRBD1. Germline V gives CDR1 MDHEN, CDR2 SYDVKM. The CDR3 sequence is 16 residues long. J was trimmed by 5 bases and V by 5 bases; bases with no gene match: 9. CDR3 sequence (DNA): TGTGCCAGCAGTAAACCGGGACAGGGACCCAATGAAAAACTGTTTTTT. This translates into CASSKPGQGPNEKLFF.

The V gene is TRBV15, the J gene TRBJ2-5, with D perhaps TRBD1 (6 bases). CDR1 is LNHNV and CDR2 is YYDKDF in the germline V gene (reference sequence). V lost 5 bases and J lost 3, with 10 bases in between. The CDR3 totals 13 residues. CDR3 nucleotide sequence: TGTGCCACCAGCGGGACAAAAAAAGAGACCCAGTACTTC. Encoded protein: CATSGTKKETQYF.

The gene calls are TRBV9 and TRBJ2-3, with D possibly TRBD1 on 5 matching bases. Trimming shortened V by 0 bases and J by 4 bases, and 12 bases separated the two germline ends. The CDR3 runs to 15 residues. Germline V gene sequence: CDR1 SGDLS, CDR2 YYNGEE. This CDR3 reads CASSVEAGSADTQYF. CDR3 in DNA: TGTGCCAGCAGCGTAGAAGCAGGGTCGGCAGATACGCAGTATTTT.

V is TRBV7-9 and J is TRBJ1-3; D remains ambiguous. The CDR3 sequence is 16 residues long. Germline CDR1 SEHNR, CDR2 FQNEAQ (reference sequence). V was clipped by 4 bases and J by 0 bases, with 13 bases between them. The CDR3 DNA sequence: TGTGCCAGCAGCTCCGCCGACCGACACTCTGGAAACACCATATATTTT. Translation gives CASSSADRHSGNTIYF.

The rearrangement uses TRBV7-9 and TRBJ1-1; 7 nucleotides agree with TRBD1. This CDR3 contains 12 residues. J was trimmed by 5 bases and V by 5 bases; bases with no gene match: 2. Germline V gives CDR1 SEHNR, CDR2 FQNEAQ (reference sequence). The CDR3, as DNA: TGTGCCAGCAGCCCGACAGGGACTGAAGCTTTCTTT. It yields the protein CASSPTGTEAFF.

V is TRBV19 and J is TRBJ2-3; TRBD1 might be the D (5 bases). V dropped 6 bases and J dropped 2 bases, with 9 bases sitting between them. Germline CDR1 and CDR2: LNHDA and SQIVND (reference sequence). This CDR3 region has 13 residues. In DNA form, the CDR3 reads TGTGCCAGTAGCCGACAGTTCACAGATACGCAGTATTTT. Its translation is CASSRQFTDTQYF.

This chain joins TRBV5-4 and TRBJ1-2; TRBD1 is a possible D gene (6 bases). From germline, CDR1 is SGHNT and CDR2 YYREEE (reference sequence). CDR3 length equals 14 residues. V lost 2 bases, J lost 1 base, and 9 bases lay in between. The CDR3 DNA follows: TGTGCCAGCAGCTTTGGACAGAGTAACTATGGCTACACCTTC. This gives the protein CASSFGQSNYGYTF.